The 7 T cell receptor beta chains given below trace back to one sample, sequenced in a study of blood T cell repertoires in COVID-19. Here immunoSEQ multiplex PCR was the method, and the copy in TCRdb shows in-frame clones only, minus some. The sample yields over 40,000 clones, under 85% seen once. Input material: peripheral blood. Receptors originate from a man aged 40-49 years with acute or convalescent COVID-19.

This sequence joins TRBV4-1 and TRBJ1-4; 9 nucleotides agree with TRBD1. CDR1 is MGHRA and CDR2 is YSYEKL in the germline V gene. The CDR3 length is 16 residues. The V segment lost 4 bases and the J segment 3 bases; nucleotides outside the gene matches: 6. This CDR3 is CASSPGQGNANEKLFF. CDR3 nucleotide sequence: TGCGCCAGCAGCCCCGGACAGGGGAACGCTAATGAAAAACTGTTTTTT.

CDR3 loop: CASSESGGNTIYF. The CDR3 nucleotides are TGCGCCAGCAGTGAGTCGGGCGGAAACACCATATATTTT. The chain links TRBV10-2 to TRBJ1-3; D is unclear. Trimming pared 0 bases from V and 4 bases from J, leaving 4 bases between. The CDR3 has 13 residues. Germline V gene data show CDR1 as WSHSY and CDR2 as SAAADI.

The gene calls are TRBV11-2 and TRBJ2-1; D might be TRBD2 (5 bases). CDR3 size: 12 residues. The V end lost 5 bases, the J end lost 5 bases, and 7 bases lay between the germline ends. Germline-derived CDR1 and CDR2 are SGHAT and FQNNGV. For the CDR3, the DNA is TGTGCCAGCAGCGGGAGAAACAATGAGCAGTTCTTC. Translating it yields CASSGRNNEQFF. Combining the CDR3 with reference TRBV11-2 and TRBJ2-1 gives the whole variable domain EAGVAQSPRYKIIEKRQSVAFWCNPISGHATLYWYQQILGQGPKLLIQFQNNGVVDDSQLPKDRFSAERLKGVDSTLKIQPAKLEDSAVYLCASSGRNNEQFFGPGTRLTVL.

The rearrangement uses TRBV15 and TRBJ2-5; 9 positions agree with TRBD2. The germline gives CDR1 LNHNV, CDR2 YYDKDF (reference sequence). The CDR3 loop spans 16 amino acids. The V gene end was trimmed by 1 base and the J gene end by 0 bases; junction bases not matched to a gene: 3. The CDR3 nucleotides read TGTGCCACCAGCAGAGCCCTAGCGGGGTACCAAGAGACCCAGTACTTC. Translating gives CATSRALAGYQETQYF.

This clone was detected only once. The chain is built from TRBV27 and TRBJ2-3; 7 positions match TRBD1. This CDR3 contains 18 residues. The germline V gene encodes CDR1 MNHEY and CDR2 SMNVEV (reference sequence). The V gene end was trimmed by 2 bases and the J gene end by 0 bases; junction bases not matched to a gene: 11. CDR3 coding DNA: TGTGCCAGCAGTTTAAGGCGGACAGGATCCAAAAGCACAGATACGCAGTATTTT. Its translation is CASSLRRTGSKSTDTQYF.

V usage is TRBV7-8 and J usage is TRBJ2-2, with unresolved D. CDR3 length: 13 amino acids. V lost 5 bases and J lost 4, with 8 bases in between. Looked up from germline, CDR1 is SGHVS and CDR2 is FQNEAQ. CDR3 DNA sequence: TGTGCCAGCAGCGCGGCGGTCACCGGGGAGCTGTTTTTT. This gives the protein CASSAAVTGELFF.

The chain links TRBV14 to TRBJ1-2, with 8 bases aligning to TRBD1. The CDR3 runs to 14 residues. V gave up 4 bases and J gave up 6 bases; unmatched junction bases: 7. Germline values: CDR1 SGHDN, CDR2 FVKESK. The CDR3 DNA is TGTGCCAGCAGCCCTTGGACAGGGAGGAATGGCTACACCTTC. Translated, it gives CASSPWTGRNGYTF.